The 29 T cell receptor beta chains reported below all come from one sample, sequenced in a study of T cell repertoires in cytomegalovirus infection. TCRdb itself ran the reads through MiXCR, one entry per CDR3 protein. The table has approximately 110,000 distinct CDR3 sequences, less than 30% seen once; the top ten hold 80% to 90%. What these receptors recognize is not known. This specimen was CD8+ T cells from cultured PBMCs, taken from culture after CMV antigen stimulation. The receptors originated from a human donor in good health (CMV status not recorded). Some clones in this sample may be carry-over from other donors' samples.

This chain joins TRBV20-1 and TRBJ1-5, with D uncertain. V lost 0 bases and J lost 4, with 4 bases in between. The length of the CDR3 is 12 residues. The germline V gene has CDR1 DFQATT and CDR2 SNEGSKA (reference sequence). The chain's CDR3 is CSARDQNQPQHF. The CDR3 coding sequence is TGCAGTGCTAGAGATCAGAATCAGCCCCAGCATTTT.

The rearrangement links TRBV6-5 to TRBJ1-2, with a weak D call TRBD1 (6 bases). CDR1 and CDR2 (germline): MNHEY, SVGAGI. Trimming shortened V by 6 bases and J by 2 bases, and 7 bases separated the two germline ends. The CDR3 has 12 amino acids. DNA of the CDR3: TGTGCCAGCAGGGACAGAAACTATGGCTACACCTTC. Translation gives CASRDRNYGYTF.

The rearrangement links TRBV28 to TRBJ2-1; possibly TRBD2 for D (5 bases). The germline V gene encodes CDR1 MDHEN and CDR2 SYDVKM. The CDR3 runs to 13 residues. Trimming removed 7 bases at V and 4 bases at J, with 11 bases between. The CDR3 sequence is CASTSGVYNEQFF. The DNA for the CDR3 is TGTGCCAGCACCTCCGGGGTATACAATGAGCAGTTCTTC.

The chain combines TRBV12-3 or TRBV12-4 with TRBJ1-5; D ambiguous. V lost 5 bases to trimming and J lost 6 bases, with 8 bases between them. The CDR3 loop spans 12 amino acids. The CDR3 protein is CASSGTSQPQHF. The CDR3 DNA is TGTGCCAGCAGTGGCACGAGTCAGCCCCAGCATTTT.

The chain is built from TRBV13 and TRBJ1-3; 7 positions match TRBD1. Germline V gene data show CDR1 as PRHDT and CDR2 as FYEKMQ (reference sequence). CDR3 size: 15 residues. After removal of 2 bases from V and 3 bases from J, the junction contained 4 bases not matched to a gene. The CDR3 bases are TGTGCCAGCAGCTTAAAAGGGGGCTTTGGAAACACCATATATTTT. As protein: CASSLKGGFGNTIYF.

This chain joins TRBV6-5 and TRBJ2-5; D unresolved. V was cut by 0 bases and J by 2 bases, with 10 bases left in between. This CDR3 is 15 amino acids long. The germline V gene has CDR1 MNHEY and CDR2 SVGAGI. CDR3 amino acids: CASSYSMTTQETQYF. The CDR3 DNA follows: TGTGCCAGCAGTTACTCGATGACGACACAAGAGACCCAGTACTTC.

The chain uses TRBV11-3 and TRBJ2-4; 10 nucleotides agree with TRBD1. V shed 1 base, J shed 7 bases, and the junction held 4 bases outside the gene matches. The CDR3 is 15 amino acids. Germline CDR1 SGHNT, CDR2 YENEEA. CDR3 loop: CASSLGPGQGNIQYF. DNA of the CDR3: TGTGCCAGCAGCTTAGGTCCGGGACAGGGGAACATTCAGTACTTC.

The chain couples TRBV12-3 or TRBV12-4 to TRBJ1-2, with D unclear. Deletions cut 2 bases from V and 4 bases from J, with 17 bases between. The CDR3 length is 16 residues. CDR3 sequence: CASSLSPDGSFYGYTF. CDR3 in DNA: TGTGCCAGCAGTTTATCCCCTGATGGAAGTTTCTATGGCTACACCTTC.

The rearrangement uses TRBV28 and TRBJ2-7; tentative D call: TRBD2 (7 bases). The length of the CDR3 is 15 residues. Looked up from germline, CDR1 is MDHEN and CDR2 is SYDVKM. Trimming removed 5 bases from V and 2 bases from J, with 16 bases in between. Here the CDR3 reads CASSPPEGGAYEQYF. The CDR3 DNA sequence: TGTGCCAGCAGTCCCCCCGAGGGGGGGGCCTACGAGCAGTACTTC.

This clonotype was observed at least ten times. The CDR3, as DNA: TGTGCCAGCAGCTACCGACAGGGCGCCCCCAAAGAGACCCAGTACTTC. As protein: CASSYRQGAPKETQYF. V usage is TRBV7-9 and J usage is TRBJ2-5, with 7 positions matching TRBD1. The germline CDR1 and CDR2 sequences are SEHNR and FQNEAQ (reference sequence). The CDR3 spans 16 residues. The V segment lost 4 bases and the J segment 3 bases; nucleotides outside the gene matches: 11. Based on the CDR3 plus reference TRBV7-9 and TRBJ2-5, the full variable domain is DTGVSQNPRHKITKRGQNVTFRCDPISEHNRLYWYRQTLGQGPEFLTYFQNEAQLEKSRLLSDRFSAERPKGSFSTLEIQRTEQGDSAMYLCASSYRQGAPKETQYFGPGTRLLVL.

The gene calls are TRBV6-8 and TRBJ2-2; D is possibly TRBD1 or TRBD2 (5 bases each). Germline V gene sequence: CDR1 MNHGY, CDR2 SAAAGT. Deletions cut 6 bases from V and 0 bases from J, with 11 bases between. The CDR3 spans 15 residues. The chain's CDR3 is CASSRDGSNTGELFF. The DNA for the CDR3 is TGTGCCAGCAGCCGGGACGGATCGAACACCGGGGAGCTGTTTTTT.

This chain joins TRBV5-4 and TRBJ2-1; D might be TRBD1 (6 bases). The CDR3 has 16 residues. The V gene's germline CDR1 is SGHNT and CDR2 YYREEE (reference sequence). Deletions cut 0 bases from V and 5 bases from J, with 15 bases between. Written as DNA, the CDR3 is TGTGCCAGCAGCTTGGAGGGCAGGGGCTTTAACAATGAGCAGTTCTTC. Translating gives CASSLEGRGFNNEQFF.

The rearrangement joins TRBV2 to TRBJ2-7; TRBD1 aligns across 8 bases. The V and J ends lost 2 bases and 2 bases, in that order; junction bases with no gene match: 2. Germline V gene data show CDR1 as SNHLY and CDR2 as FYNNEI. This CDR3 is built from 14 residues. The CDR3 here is CASSELGQAYEQYF. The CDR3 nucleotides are TGTGCCAGCAGTGAATTGGGACAGGCCTACGAGCAGTACTTC.

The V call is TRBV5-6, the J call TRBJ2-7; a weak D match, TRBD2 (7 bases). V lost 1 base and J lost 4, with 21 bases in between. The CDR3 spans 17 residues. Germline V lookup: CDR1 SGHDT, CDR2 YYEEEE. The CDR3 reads CASSLTREGGGVYEQYF. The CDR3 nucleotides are TGTGCCAGCAGCTTGACGCGCGAGGGGGGAGGGGTATACGAGCAGTACTTC.

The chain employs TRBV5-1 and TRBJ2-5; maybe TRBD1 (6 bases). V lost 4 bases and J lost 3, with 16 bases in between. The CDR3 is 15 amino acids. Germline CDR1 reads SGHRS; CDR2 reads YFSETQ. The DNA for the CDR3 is TGCGCCAGCAGCCCTGGGGGCAGGTTAGAAGAGACCCAGTACTTC. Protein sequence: CASSPGGRLEETQYF.

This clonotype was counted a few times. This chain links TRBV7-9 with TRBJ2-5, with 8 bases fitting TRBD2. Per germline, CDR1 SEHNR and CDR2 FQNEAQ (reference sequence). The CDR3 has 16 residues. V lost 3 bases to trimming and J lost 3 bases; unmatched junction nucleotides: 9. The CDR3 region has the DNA TGTGCCAGCAGCTTCGGGACTAGGGTGTTGAAAGAGACCCAGTACTTC. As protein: CASSFGTRVLKETQYF. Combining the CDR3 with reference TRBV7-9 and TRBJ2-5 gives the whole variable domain DTGVSQNPRHKITKRGQNVTFRCDPISEHNRLYWYRQTLGQGPEFLTYFQNEAQLEKSRLLSDRFSAERPKGSFSTLEIQRTEQGDSAMYLCASSFGTRVLKETQYFGPGTRLLVL.

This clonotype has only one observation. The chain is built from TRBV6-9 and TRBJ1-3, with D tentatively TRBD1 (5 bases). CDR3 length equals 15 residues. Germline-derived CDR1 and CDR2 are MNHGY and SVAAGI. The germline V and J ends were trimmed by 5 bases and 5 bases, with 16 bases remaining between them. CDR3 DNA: TGTGCCAGCAGTGTGAGTGAGGGACGCAGAAACACCATATATTTT. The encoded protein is CASSVSEGRRNTIYF.

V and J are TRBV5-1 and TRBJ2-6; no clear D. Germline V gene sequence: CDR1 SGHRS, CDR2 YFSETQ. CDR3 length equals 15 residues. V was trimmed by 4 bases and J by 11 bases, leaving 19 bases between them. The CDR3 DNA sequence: TGCGCCAGCAGCCCGGAACCGGGTCTCATTGACGTCCTGACTTTC. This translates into CASSPEPGLIDVLTF.

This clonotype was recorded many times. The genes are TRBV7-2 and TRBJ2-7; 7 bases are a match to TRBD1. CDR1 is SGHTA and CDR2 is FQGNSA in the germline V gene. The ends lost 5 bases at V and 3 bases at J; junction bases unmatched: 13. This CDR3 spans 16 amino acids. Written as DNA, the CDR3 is TGTGCCAGCAGCCGTGGACAAACGGGACAGCTCTACGAGCAGTACTTC. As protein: CASSRGQTGQLYEQYF.

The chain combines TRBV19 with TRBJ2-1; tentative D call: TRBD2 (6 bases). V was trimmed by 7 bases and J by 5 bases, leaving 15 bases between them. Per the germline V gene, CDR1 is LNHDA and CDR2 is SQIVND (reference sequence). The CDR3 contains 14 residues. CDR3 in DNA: TGTGCCAGTACCCTAGGAGGGATCCACAATGAGCAGTTCTTC. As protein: CASTLGGIHNEQFF.

CDR3 loop: CASSYSMEASLVYGYTF. For the CDR3, the DNA is TGTGCCAGCAGTTACTCGATGGAGGCCAGCTTAGTCTATGGCTACACCTTC. The chain carries TRBV6-5 and TRBJ1-2, with D unresolved. V lost 0 bases and J 4 bases, leaving 18 bases between the germline ends. The CDR3 has 17 residues. Germline assignment: CDR1 MNHEY and CDR2 SVGAGI.

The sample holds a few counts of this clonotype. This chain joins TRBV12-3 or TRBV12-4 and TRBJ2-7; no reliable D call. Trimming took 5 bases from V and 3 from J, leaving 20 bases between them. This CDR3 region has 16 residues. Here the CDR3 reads CASSPAGVRSNYEQYF. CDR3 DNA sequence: TGTGCCAGCAGTCCAGCAGGCGTCAGAAGTAACTACGAGCAGTACTTC.

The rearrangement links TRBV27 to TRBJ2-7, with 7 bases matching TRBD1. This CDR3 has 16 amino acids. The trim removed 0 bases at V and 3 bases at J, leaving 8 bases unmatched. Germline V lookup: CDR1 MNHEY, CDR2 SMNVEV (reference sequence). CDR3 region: CASSLSQGTAYYEQYF. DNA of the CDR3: TGTGCCAGCAGTTTATCACAAGGGACAGCCTACTACGAGCAGTACTTC.

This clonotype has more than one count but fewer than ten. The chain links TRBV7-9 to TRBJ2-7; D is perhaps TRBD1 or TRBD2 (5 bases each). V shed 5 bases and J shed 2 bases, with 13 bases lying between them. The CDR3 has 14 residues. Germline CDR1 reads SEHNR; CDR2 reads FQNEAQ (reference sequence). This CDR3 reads CASSVFGGPYEQYF. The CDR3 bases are TGTGCCAGCAGCGTCTTTGGGGGACCCTACGAGCAGTACTTC.

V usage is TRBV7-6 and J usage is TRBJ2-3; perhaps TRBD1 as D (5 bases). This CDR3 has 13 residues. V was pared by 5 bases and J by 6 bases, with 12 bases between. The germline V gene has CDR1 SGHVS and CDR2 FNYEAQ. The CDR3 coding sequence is TGTGCCAGCAGCCCTGCCGCAGGGGATACGCAGTATTTT. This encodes CASSPAAGDTQYF.

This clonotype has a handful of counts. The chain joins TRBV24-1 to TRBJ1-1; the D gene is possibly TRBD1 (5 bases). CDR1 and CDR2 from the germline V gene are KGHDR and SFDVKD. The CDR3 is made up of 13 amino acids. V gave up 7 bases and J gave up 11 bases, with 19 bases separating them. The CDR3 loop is CATRDPTSGSAFF. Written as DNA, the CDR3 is TGTGCCACCAGGGATCCCACTTCAGGGAGCGCTTTCTTT.

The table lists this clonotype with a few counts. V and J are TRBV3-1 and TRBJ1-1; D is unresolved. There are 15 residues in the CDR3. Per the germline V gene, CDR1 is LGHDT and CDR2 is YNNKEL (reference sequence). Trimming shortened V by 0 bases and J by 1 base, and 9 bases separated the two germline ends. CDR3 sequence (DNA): TGTGCCAGCAGCCAAGATCCCACGGGGAACACTGAAGCTTTCTTT. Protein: CASSQDPTGNTEAFF.

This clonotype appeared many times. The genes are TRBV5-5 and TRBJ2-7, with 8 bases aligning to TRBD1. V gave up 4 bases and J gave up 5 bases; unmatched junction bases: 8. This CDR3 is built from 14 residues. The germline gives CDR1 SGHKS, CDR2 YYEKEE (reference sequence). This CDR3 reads CASSARGLVDEQYF. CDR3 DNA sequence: TGTGCCAGCAGCGCCAGGGGGCTGGTGGACGAGCAGTACTTC.

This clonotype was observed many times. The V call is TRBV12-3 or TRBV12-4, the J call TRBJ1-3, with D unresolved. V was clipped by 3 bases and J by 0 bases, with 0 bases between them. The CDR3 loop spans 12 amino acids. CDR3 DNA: TGTGCCAGCAGTTTCTCTGGAAACACCATATATTTT. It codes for CASSFSGNTIYF.